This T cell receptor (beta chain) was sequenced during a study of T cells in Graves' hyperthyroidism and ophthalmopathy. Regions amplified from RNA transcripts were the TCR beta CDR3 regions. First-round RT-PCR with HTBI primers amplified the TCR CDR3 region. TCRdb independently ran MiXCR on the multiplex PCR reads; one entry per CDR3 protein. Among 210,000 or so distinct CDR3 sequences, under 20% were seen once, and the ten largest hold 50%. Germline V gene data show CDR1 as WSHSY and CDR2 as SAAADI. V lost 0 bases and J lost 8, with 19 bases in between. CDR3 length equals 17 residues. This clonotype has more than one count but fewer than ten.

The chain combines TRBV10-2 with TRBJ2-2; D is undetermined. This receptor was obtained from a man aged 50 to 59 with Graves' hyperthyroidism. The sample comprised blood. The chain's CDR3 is CASSESLVMVAVGELFF. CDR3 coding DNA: TGCGCCAGCAGTGAGTCGCTGGTTATGGTCGCTGTGGGGGAGCTGTTTTTT.